This T cell receptor (beta chain) emerged from a study of T cells expressing NK-cell markers. The study, taken as a whole, reports: Dominant NKG2C+ clonotypes accounted for 1.0-7.0% of CD8+ T cells in 5 to 7 donors.

CDR1 and CDR2 from the germline V gene are SGHVS and FQNEAQ. The CDR3 extends over 15 amino acids. In regard to this clonotype: Its specificity is unknown.

TCRdb re-analyzed the 5' RACE reads; it lists each CDR3 protein once, without DNA. The sample totals 550,000 to 600,000 distinct CDR3 sequences; its top ten clones hold roughly 3.6%. The sequencing input was blood T cells: a sorted CD56 or NKG2C T cell subset, CD4+ or CD8+ T cells, or bulk PBMC T cells (not recorded which). The sequence came from a man younger than 30 in good health. V usage is TRBV7-8 and J usage is TRBJ2-5; TCRdb calls TRBD1, which cannot be checked without DNA. This CDR3 reads CASSLGGRRLETQYF. Full variable domain (outside the CDR3, taken from reference TRBV7-8 and TRBJ2-5): GAGVSQSPRYKVAKRGQDVALRCDPISGHVSLFWYQQALGQGPEFLTYFQNEAQLDKSGLPSDRFFAERPEGSVSTLKIQRTQQEDSAVYLCASSLGGRRLETQYFGPGTRLLVL.